This T cell receptor beta chain derives from a study of graft-versus-host responses after intestinal transplantation. Whole-study results and caveats: Early after transplant, HvG declines were associated with peak levels of circulating GvH clones.

Here immunoSEQ multiplex PCR was the method, and the copy in TCRdb shows in-frame clones only, minus some. The sample yields about 63,000 clones, around 86% seen once. On this clone: Antigen: not known.

The CDR3 is made up of 14 amino acids. Trimming removed 5 bases from V and 6 bases from J, with 14 bases in between. Germline assignment: CDR1 LGHNT and CDR2 FRNRAP. Intraepithelial and lamina propria lymphocytes were isolated from graft specimens. This TCR was recovered from a human patient who received an intestinal transplant, so some T cells may come from the graft donor. V usage is TRBV12-5 and J usage is TRBJ1-5; possibly TRBD1 for D (5 bases). The starting material was ileum tissue, obtained 350 to 400 days after transplant. In DNA, the CDR3 is TGTGCTAGTGGTACAGGTTCCATGGGTCAGCCCCAGCATTTT. Protein sequence: CASGTGSMGQPQHF.